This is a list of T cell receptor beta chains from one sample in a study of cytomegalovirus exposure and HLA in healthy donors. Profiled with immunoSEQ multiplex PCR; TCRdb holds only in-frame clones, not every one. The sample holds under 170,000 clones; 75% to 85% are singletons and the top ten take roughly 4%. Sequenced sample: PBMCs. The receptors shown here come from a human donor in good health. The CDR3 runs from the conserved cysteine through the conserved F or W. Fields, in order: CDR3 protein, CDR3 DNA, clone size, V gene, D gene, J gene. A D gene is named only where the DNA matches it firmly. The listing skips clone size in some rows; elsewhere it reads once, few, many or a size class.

CDR3: CASSEGRGKQFF; DNA: TGTGCCAGCAGTGAAGGCAGGGGAAAGCAGTTCTTC; size: .; V: TRBV2; D: .; J: TRBJ2-1
CDR3: CASTRTQGRVYEQYF; DNA: TGTGCCAGCACTCGCACGCAGGGGAGAGTCTACGAGCAGTACTTC; size: .; V: TRBV6-5; D: .; J: TRBJ2-7
CDR3: CASSLDSSGANVLTF; DNA: TGCGCCAGCAGCTTGGATAGCTCTGGGGCCAACGTCCTGACTTTC; size: .; V: TRBV5-1; D: .; J: TRBJ2-6
CDR3: CATEEEGLVYEQYF; DNA: TGTGCCACTGAAGAGGAGGGCCTGGTTTACGAGCAGTACTTC; size: few; V: TRBV6-4; D: .; J: TRBJ2-7
CDR3: CAISRTNHRDWRNTIYF; DNA: TGTGCCATCAGCCGTACGAACCACAGGGATTGGAGAAACACCATATATTTT; size: .; V: TRBV10-3; D: .; J: TRBJ1-3
CDR3: CASSGSGRATEQFF; DNA: TGTGCCAGCAGCGGTAGCGGGAGGGCTACGGAGCAGTTCTTC; size: .; V: TRBV7-8; D: TRBD2; J: TRBJ2-1
CDR3: CASSPRGREGRNIQYF; DNA: TGTGCCAGCAGTCCCCGCGGGAGAGAGGGGAGAAACATTCAGTACTTC; size: .; V: TRBV28; D: TRBD2; J: TRBJ2-4
CDR3: CASSFRGRRGDTQYF; DNA: TGTGCCAGCAGCTTCCGGGGAAGGAGAGGAGATACGCAGTATTTT; size: .; V: TRBV5-4; D: .; J: TRBJ2-3
CDR3: CASQDSGTASYEQYF; DNA: TGCGCCAGCCAAGATTCCGGGACAGCCAGTTACGAGCAGTACTTC; size: .; V: TRBV10-2; D: TRBD1; J: TRBJ2-7
CDR3: CASRLQREDYEQYF; DNA: TGTGCCAGCAGACTCCAGCGGGAGGATTACGAGCAGTACTTC; size: .; V: TRBV28; D: TRBD2; J: TRBJ2-7
CDR3: CASSSGQLNSPLHF; DNA: TGCGCCAGCAGCTCCGGACAGCTTAATTCACCCCTCCACTTT; size: once; V: TRBV5-1; D: .; J: TRBJ1-6
CDR3: CASSSGTGGYQPQHF; DNA: TGTGCCAGCAGTTCCGGGACAGGGGGCTATCAGCCCCAGCATTTT; size: .; V: TRBV28; D: TRBD1; J: TRBJ1-5
CDR3: CASSRTGGGQPQHF; DNA: TGCGCCAGCAGCCGCACAGGGGGCGGTCAGCCCCAGCATTTT; size: .; V: TRBV4-1; D: TRBD1; J: TRBJ1-5
CDR3: CSAAYSYEQYF; DNA: TGCAGTGCCGCGTACAGTTACGAGCAGTACTTC; size: .; V: TRBV20-1; D: .; J: TRBJ2-7
CDR3: CASSLGSAGKPSTDTQYF; DNA: TGTGCCAGCAGTTTAGGATCAGCGGGAAAGCCTAGCACAGATACGCAGTATTTT; size: medium-sized; V: TRBV27; D: TRBD2; J: TRBJ2-3
CDR3: CASSPQGTYNSPLHF; DNA: TGTGCCAGCAGCCCCCAGGGGACCTATAATTCACCCCTCCACTTT; size: .; V: TRBV5-6; D: .; J: TRBJ1-6
CDR3: CASSEADPGQGDYGYTF; DNA: TGTGCCAGCAGTGAAGCAGATCCGGGACAGGGAGACTATGGCTACACCTTC; size: .; V: TRBV6-1; D: TRBD1; J: TRBJ1-2
CDR3: CASRLRESGANVLTF; DNA: TGTGCCAGTAGGCTACGGGAATCTGGGGCCAACGTCCTGACTTTC; size: once; V: TRBV19; D: .; J: TRBJ2-6
CDR3: CASSATSGRSTDTQYF; DNA: TGTGCCAGCAGTGCCACTAGCGGGAGAAGCACAGATACGCAGTATTTT; size: .; V: TRBV2; D: TRBD2; J: TRBJ2-3
CDR3: CSVVGAAYNEQFF; DNA: TGCAGCGTTGTGGGGGCTGCCTACAATGAGCAGTTCTTC; size: .; V: TRBV29-1; D: .; J: TRBJ2-1
CDR3: CASSSIGQGYPSGNIQYF; DNA: TGTGCCAGCAGCTCCATTGGACAGGGGTATCCTTCAGGGAACATTCAGTACTTC; size: .; V: TRBV5-6; D: TRBD1; J: TRBJ2-4
CDR3: CAWSITGARNTEAFF; DNA: TGTGCCTGGAGTATTACAGGGGCCCGAAACACTGAAGCTTTCTTT; size: .; V: TRBV30; D: TRBD1; J: TRBJ1-1
CDR3: CASSLGVPGHNEQFF; DNA: TGTGCCAGCAGCTTGGGAGTCCCTGGGCACAATGAGCAGTTCTTC; size: .; V: TRBV5-4; D: .; J: TRBJ2-1
CDR3: CASSQDGDRAKNIQYF; DNA: TGCGCCAGCAGCCAAGATGGGGACAGGGCCAAAAACATTCAGTACTTC; size: many; V: TRBV4-3; D: TRBD1; J: TRBJ2-4
CDR3: CASSKLWRGRHGYTF; DNA: TGTGCCAGCAGCAAATTATGGAGGGGGCGACATGGCTACACCTTC; size: .; V: TRBV21-1; D: .; J: TRBJ1-2
CDR3: CSAKGLDVQYF; DNA: TGCAGTGCCAAGGGGCTAGACGTGCAGTATTTT; size: .; V: TRBV20-1; D: .; J: TRBJ2-3
CDR3: CASSLGTSGSTDTQYF; DNA: TGTGCCAGCAGCTTGGGAACTAGCGGGAGTACAGATACGCAGTATTTT; size: once; V: TRBV11-2; D: TRBD2; J: TRBJ2-3
CDR3: CASSLETGRAEAFF; DNA: TGTGCCAGCAGCTTAGAGACAGGTAGGGCTGAAGCTTTCTTT; size: .; V: TRBV7-9; D: .; J: TRBJ1-1
CDR3: CATSWASGRNGANVLTF; DNA: TGTGCCACCAGCTGGGCTAGCGGGAGGAATGGGGCCAACGTCCTGACTTTC; size: once; V: TRBV15; D: TRBD2; J: TRBJ2-6